This TCR beta chain emerged from a study of blood T cells in healthy people across ages. Next came a second PCR, run for roughly 6 to 11 cycles, which used a sample-barcoded 5' primer along with a J-beta primer mix. One entry per CDR3 protein, called by TCRdb with MiXCR from the 5' RACE reads. This sample yields 1 million or so distinct CDR3 sequences, of which less than 50% are seen a single time; approximately 17% belongs to the top ten. This clonotype was counted between two and nine times. The CDR3 totals 20 residues. The J segment lost 0 bases and the V segment lost 4 bases, leaving 13 bases of the junction unmatched. CDR1 and CDR2 (germline): MDHEN, SYDVKM. Extracted total RNA amounted to at least 6 micrograms for each sample.

This TCR came from a woman in her sixties in good health. This chain joins TRBV28 and TRBJ2-3, with 13 bases lining up with TRBD2. The sample taken for sequencing was blood. CDR3 DNA sequence: TGTGCCAGCAGTTCGTCCACTGGGACTAGCGGGACCTCGAGCACAGATACGCAGTATTTT. This sequence encodes CASSSSTGTSGTSSTDTQYF.